This T cell receptor beta chain appears in the sequencing data of a study of blood T cell repertoires in COVID-19. Across the study: Whether acute or convalescent, the COVID-19 samples came from the United States, Italy and Spain. T cells, B-cell-depleted T cells, or PBMCs supplied cDNA or gDNA.

There are 15 residues in the CDR3. Trimming took 5 bases from V and 3 from J, leaving 14 bases between them. Germline V CDR1 and CDR2: SGHTA, FQGNSA. Original data processing: The authors estimated nucleated cell counts from reference gene primer amplification. Data came from immunoSEQ multiplex PCR; TCRdb stores just in-frame clones and leaves some out. V, J and clone size were drawn from that table, and D and trimming were deduced from the DNA. The sample yields tens of thousands of clones, approximately 85% seen once. This sequence joins TRBV7-2 and TRBJ2-1, with D maybe TRBD2 (7 bases). The sequencing input was peripheral blood. The clonotype originates from a human donor in a cohort sampled during active COVID-19. The CDR3 region has the DNA TGTGCCAGCAGCCCCGTGGGGGGGCTCTACAATGAGCAGTTCTTC. Residues: CASSPVGGLYNEQFF.